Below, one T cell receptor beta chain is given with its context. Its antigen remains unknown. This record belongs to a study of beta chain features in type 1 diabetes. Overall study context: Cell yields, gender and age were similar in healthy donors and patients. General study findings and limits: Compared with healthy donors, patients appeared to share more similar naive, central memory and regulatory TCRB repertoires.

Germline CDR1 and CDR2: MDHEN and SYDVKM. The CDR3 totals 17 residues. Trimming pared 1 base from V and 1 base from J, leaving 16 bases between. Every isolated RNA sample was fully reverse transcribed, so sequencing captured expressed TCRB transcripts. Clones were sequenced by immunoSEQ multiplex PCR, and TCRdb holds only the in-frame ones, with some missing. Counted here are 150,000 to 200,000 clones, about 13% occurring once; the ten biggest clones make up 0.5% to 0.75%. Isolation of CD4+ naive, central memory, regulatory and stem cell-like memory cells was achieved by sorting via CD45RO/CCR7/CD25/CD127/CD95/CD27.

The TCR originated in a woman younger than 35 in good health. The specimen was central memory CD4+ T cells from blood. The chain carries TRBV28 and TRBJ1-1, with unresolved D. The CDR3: CASSLSHRVIPNTEAFF. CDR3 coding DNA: TGTGCCAGCAGTTTATCGCACCGGGTGATCCCGAACACTGAAGCTTTCTTT. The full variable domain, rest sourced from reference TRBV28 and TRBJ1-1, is DVKVTQSSRYLVKRTGEKVFLECVQDMDHENMFWYRQDPGLGLRLIYFSYDVKMKEKGDIPEGYSVSREKKERFSLILESASTNQTSMYLCASSLSHRVIPNTEAFFGQGTRLTVV.